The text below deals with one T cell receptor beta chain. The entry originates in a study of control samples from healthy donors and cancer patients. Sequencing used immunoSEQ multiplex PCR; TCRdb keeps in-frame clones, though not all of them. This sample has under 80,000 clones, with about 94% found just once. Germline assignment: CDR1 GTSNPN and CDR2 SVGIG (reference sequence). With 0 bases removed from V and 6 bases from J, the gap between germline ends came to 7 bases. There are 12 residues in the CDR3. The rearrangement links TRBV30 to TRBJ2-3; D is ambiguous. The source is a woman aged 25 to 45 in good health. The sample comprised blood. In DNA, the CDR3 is TGTGCCTGGAGTGTGCCCGTGGATACGCAGTATTTT. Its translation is CAWSVPVDTQYF.